The clone carrying this T cell receptor (beta chain) was found many times. Antigen unknown. CDR3 length equals 13 residues. Germline V gene data show CDR1 as SGHRS and CDR2 as YFSETQ. Trimming cost V 4 bases and J 6 bases, with 12 bases left between them. The authors made cDNA by 5'RACE with 10-nucleotide random UMIs. TCRdb passed the 5' RACE reads through MiXCR, listing each CDR3 protein once. The table lists about 50,000 distinct CDR3 sequences, roughly 3.2% of them singletons. These data are taken from a study of neurological immune-mediated disorders. Study observations and caveats: Multiple sclerosis, the disease with the least TCR clonal expansion, fell below healthy controls, whereas HTLV-1-associated myelopathy showed the most. Expanded clones shared no CDR3 amino acid sequences across subjects, suggesting private repertoires in all groups. Phylogenetic grouping assigned the repertoires of 18 of 34 multiple sclerosis patients to one related-CDR3 cluster, which constitutes a possible signature.

The TCR originated in a woman aged 50 to 60 with multiple sclerosis. J is TRBJ2-3 and V is TRBV5-1; D unclear. Sequences were obtained from PBMCs. CDR3: CASSLLLGDTQYF. CDR3 nucleotide sequence: TGCGCCAGCAGCCTTCTACTTGGGGATACGCAGTATTTT. Supplemented by reference TRBV5-1 and TRBJ2-3, the full variable domain reads KAGVTQTPRYLIKTRGQQVTLSCSPISGHRSVSWYQQTPGQGLQFLFEYFSETQRNKGNFPGRFSGRQFSNSRSEMNVSTLELGDSALYLCASSLLLGDTQYFGPGTRLTVL.